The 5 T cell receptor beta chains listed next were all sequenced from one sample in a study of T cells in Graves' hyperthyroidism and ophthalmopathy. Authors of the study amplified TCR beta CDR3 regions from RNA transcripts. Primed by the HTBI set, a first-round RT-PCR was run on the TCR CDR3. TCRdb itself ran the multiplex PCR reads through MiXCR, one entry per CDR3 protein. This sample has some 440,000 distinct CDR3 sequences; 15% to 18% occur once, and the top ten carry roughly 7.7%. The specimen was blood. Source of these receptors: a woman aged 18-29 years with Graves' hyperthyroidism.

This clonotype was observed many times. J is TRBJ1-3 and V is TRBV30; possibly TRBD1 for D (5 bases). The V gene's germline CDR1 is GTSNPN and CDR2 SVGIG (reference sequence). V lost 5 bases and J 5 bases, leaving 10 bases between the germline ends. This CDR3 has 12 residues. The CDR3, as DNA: TGTGCCTGGGACCGGGGCCGAAACACCATATATTTT. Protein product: CAWDRGRNTIYF.

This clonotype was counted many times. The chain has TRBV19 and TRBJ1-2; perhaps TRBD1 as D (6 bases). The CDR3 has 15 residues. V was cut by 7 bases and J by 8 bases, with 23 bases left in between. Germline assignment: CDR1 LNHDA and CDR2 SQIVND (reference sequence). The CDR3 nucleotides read TGTGCCAGTATTGAAGGTGACAGGCGGGGTCAAGGCTACACCTTC. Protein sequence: CASIEGDRRGQGYTF.

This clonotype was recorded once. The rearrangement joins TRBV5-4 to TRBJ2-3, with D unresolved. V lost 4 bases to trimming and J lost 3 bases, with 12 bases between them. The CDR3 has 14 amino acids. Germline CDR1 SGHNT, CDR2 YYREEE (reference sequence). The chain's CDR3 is CASSAQSITDTQYF. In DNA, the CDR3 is TGTGCCAGCAGCGCTCAGAGTATTACAGATACGCAGTATTTT.

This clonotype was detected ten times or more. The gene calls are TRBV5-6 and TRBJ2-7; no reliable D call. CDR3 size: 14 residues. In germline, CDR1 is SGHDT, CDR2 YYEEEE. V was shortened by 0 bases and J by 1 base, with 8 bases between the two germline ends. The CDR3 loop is CASSLGRKSYEQYF. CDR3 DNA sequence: TGTGCCAGCAGCTTGGGCCGCAAATCCTACGAGCAGTACTTC.

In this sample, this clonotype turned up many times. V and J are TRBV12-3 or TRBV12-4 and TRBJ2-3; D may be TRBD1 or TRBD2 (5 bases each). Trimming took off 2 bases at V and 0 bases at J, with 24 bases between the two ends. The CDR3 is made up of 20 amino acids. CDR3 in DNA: TGTGCCAGCAGTTTATTTTCCCTACTTGGGGCGGGCCAAAGCACAGATACGCAGTATTTT. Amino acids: CASSLFSLLGAGQSTDTQYF.